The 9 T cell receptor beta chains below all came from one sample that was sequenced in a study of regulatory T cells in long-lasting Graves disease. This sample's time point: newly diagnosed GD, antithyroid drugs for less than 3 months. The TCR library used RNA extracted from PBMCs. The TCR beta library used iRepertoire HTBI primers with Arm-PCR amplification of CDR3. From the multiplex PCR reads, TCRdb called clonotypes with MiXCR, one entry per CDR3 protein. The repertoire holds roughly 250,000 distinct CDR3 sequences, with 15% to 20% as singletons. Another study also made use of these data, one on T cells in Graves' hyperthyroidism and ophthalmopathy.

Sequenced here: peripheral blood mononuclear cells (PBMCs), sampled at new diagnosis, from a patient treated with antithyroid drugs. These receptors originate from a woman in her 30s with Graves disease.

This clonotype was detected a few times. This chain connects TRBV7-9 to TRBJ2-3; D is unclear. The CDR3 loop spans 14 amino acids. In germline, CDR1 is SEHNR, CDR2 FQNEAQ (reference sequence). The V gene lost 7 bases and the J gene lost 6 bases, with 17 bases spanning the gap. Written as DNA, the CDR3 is TGTGCCAGCATCCCGGTTGTGGAGTACGATACGCAGTATTTT. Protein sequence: CASIPVVEYDTQYF.

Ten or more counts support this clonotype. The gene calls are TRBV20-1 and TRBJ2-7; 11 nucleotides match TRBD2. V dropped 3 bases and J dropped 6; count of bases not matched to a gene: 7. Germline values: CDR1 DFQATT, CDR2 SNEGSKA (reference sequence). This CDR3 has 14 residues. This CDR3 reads CSARSSGGEVEQYF. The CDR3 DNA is TGCAGTGCTAGGAGTAGCGGGGGGGAGGTCGAGCAGTACTTC.

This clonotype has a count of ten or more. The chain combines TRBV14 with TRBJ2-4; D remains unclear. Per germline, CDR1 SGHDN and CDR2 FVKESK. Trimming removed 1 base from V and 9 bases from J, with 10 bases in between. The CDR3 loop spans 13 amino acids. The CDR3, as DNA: TGTGCCAGCAGCCAAGGCCCGGCATCCATTCAGTACTTC. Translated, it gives CASSQGPASIQYF.

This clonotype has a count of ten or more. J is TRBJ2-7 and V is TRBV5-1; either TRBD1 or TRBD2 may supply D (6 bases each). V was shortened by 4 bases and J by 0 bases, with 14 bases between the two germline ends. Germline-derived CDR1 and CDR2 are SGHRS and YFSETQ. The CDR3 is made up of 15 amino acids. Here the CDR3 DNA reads TGCGCCAGCAGCGCGGGGCGGACAGCCTCCTACGAGCAGTACTTC. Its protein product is CASSAGRTASYEQYF.

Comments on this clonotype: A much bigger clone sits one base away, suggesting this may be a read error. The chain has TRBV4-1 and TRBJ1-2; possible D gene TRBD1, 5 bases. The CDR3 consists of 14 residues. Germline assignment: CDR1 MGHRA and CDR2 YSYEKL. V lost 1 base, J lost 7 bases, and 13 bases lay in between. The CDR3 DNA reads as TGCGCCAGCAGCCAAGGTCAGGGCCCCAGTGGCTACACCTTC. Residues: CASSQGQGPSGYTF.

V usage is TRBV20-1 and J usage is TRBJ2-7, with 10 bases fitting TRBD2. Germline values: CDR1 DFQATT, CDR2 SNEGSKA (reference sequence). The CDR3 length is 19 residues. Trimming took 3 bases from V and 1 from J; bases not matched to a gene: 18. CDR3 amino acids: CSARGRPSSGRTGSYEQYF. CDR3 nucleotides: TGCAGTGCTAGGGGTCGGCCTTCTAGCGGGAGAACGGGGTCCTACGAGCAGTACTTC.

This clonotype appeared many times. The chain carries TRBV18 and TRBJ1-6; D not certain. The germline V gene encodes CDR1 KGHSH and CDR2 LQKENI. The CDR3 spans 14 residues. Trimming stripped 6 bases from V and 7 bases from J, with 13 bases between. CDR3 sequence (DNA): TGTGCCAGCTCCCCCGGTGGGCGGAATTCACCCCTCCACTTT. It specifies CASSPGGRNSPLHF.

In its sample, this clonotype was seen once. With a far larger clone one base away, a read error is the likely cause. The CDR3 loop is CAGGEMNTEAFF. In nucleotides, the CDR3 is TGTGCCGGCGGGGAGATGAACACTGAAGCTTTCTTT. The chain couples TRBV6-1 to TRBJ1-1; no reliable D call. The V end was cut by 11 bases, the J end by 0 bases, with 10 bases between. This CDR3 is 12 amino acids long. Germline V CDR1 and CDR2: MNHNS, SASEGT.

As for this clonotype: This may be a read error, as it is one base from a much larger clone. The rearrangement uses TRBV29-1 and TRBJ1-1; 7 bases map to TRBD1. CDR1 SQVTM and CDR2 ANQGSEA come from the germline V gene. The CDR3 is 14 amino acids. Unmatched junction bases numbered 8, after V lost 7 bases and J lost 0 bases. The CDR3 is CSEGMTGLNTEAFF. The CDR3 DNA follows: TGCAGCGAGGGGATGACAGGGTTGAACACTGAAGCTTTCTTT.